This T cell receptor beta chain originates from a study of blood T cell repertoires in COVID-19. The overall study: The United States, Italy and Spain provided the acute and convalescent COVID-19 samples. PBMCs, B-cell-depleted T cells, or T cells provided the cDNA or gDNA that made up the material.

Source study methods: It was from reference gene primer amplification that nucleated cell counts were estimated. Sequencing was performed with immunoSEQ multiplex PCR; in TCRdb, only in-frame clones are kept and a portion is missing. From that table come the V and J calls and clone size; the DNA was used to work out D and trimming. The top ten clones hold 15% of a sample with around 97,000 clones, approximately 90% of them seen once. The ends were cut back, 2 bases at V and 0 bases at J, with 8 bases in the middle. CDR3 size: 15 residues. CDR1 is SGHTA and CDR2 is FQGNSA in the germline V gene. The V call is TRBV7-2, the J call TRBJ2-1; unclear D gene. This receptor was taken from a human donor in a cohort sampled during active COVID-19. Sequencing was done on a sample of peripheral blood. DNA of the CDR3: TGTGCCAGCAGCTTACGAGTCGGCTCCTACAATGAGCAGTTCTTC. Its translation: CASSLRVGSYNEQFF. Based on the CDR3 plus reference TRBV7-2 and TRBJ2-1, the full variable domain is GAGVSQSPSNKVTEKGKDVELRCDPISGHTALYWYRQSLGQGLEFLIYFQGNSAPDKSGLPSDRFSAERTGGSVSTLTIQRTQQEDSAVYLCASSLRVGSYNEQFFGPGTRLTVL.